This T cell receptor beta chain originates from a study of metastatic and nonmetastatic thyroid tumors. General observations from the study: Reportedly, malignant thyroid tumors had significantly higher TCR beta diversity than benign nodules, in blood and tumor.

As to this clone: Its cognate antigen is unknown.

TCRdb re-analyzed the PCR reads using MiXCR. The sample yields about 92,000 clones, under 15% seen once. Germline assignment: CDR1 MDHEN and CDR2 SYDVKM. There are 16 residues in the CDR3. Trimming took 11 bases from V and 7 from J; bases not matched to a gene: 17. Patients had received no treatment of any kind before thyroid surgery. The receptor comes from a female donor with papillary thyroid cancer or a benign thyroid nodule (not recorded which). Some clones in this sample may be carry-over from other donors' samples. The rearrangement uses TRBV28 and TRBJ1-6; 7 nucleotides line up with TRBD1. The source material was blood. The DNA for the CDR3 is TGTGCCTGGATATCATTGGCCCAGGGGGGGAATTCACCCCTCCACTTT. It translates to CAWISLAQGGNSPLHF.